This TCR beta chain was recorded in a study of blood T cell repertoires in COVID-19. Study summary: Samples representing acute and convalescent COVID-19 were sourced from the United States, Italy and Spain. In each case, the material was cDNA or gDNA derived from T cells, B-cell-depleted T cells, or PBMCs.

Ages ranged from 18 to 89 years, with residence in about 23 US areas. How the authors handled the data: Amplification of reference gene primers provided the estimated nucleated cell counts. TCRdb's copy holds only in-frame clones and misses some; the assay was immunoSEQ multiplex PCR. V and J calls and clone size are given by that table; D and trimming were obtained from the DNA. This table holds roughly 300,000 clones, over 75% found once. The sequenced sample consisted of PBMCs or T cells enriched from blood (not recorded which). This clonotype originated in a woman aged 25 to 39 who had recovered from COVID-19.

This chain's CDR3 is CASSERGQPSTGELFF. The CDR3 DNA reads TGTGCCAGCAGTGAAAGAGGTCAGCCTTCCACCGGGGAGCTGTTTTTT. The V gene is TRBV6-1, the J gene TRBJ2-2; D remains ambiguous. The CDR3 is 16 amino acids. Germline CDR1 reads MNHNS; CDR2 reads SASEGT. V gave up 2 bases and J gave up 4 bases, with 14 bases separating them.